What follows are 21 T cell receptor beta chains derived from one specimen sequenced in a study of neurological immune-mediated disorders. TCRdb passed the 5' RACE reads through MiXCR, listing each CDR3 protein once. This sample has 20,000 to 25,000 distinct CDR3 sequences, with around 13% found just once. Sample: PBMCs. The source of these receptors is a woman aged 60-75 years with HTLV-1-associated myelopathy (HAM/TSP).

V gene TRBV6-2 or TRBV6-3 combines with J gene TRBJ2-6; D uncertain. V was clipped by 2 bases and J by 0 bases, with 2 bases between them. The germline CDR1 and CDR2 sequences are MNHEY and SVGEGT. The CDR3 spans 14 residues. The CDR3 region is CASSYHSGANVLTF. Here the CDR3 DNA reads TGTGCCAGCAGTTACCACTCTGGGGCCAACGTCCTGACTTTC.

V usage is TRBV12-3 or TRBV12-4 and J usage is TRBJ1-1, with D tentatively TRBD1 (5 bases). The V and J ends lost 9 bases and 5 bases respectively, with 19 bases between them. The CDR3 totals 14 residues. The CDR3 region has the DNA TGTGCCAGTTTATCAAGGGGAGTCAGGACTGAAGCTTTCTTT. Encoded protein: CASLSRGVRTEAFF.

Ten or more counts support this clonotype. The chain has TRBV10-1 and TRBJ2-3, with D perhaps TRBD1 (5 bases). Germline CDR1 is WNHNN and CDR2 is SYGVQD (reference sequence). V gave up 2 bases and J gave up 8 bases, with 5 bases separating them. The CDR3 consists of 11 residues. For the CDR3, the DNA is TGCGCCAGCAGTGAGGGGGCTACGCAGTATTTT. This encodes CASSEGATQYF.

This clonotype was seen many times. The chain couples TRBV20-1 to TRBJ2-3; the match to TRBD1 covers 7 bases. This CDR3 has 14 residues. V trimming: 3 bases; J trimming: 5 bases; junction bases outside the gene matches: 8. CDR1 DFQATT and CDR2 SNEGSKA come from the germline V gene (reference sequence). CDR3 bases: TGCAGTGCTAGGAAGGGGGCAGAAAGAGATACGCAGTATTTT. Translated: CSARKGAERDTQYF.

This clonotype was recorded at least ten times. The V and J genes are TRBV11-3 and TRBJ2-2; possible D gene TRBD2, 6 bases. The germline V and J ends were trimmed by 5 bases and 7 bases, with 14 bases remaining between them. CDR1 and CDR2 (germline): SGHNT, YENEEA. This CDR3 comprises 14 residues. DNA for the CDR3: TGTGCCAGCAGCCTTCGGAGGGATGGCGGGGAGCTGTTTTTT. Translating gives CASSLRRDGGELFF.

J is TRBJ2-3 and V is TRBV20-1; 11 bases fit TRBD2. This CDR3 contains 13 residues. The germline V gene has CDR1 DFQATT and CDR2 SNEGSKA (reference sequence). Unmatched junction bases numbered 6, after V lost 7 bases and J lost 6 bases. CDR3 in amino acids: CSGRTSGWDTQYF. The CDR3 DNA reads TGCAGTGGAAGGACTAGCGGGTGGGATACGCAGTATTTT.

This clonotype occurred many times. This chain uses TRBV7-2 with TRBJ1-2, with D maybe TRBD1 (6 bases). V was clipped by 4 bases and J by 0 bases, with 12 bases between them. Germline V CDR1 and CDR2: SGHTA, FQGNSA. This CDR3 has 15 residues. CDR3: CASSSPRGANYGYTF. The CDR3, as DNA: TGTGCCAGCAGCTCCCCCAGGGGCGCTAACTATGGCTACACCTTC. Looking up the rest from reference TRBV7-2 and TRBJ1-2 gives the full variable domain: GAGVSQSPSNKVTEKGKDVELRCDPISGHTALYWYRQSLGQGLEFLIYFQGNSAPDKSGLPSDRFSAERTGGSVSTLTIQRTQQEDSAVYLCASSSPRGANYGYTFGSGTRLTVV.

This clonotype was observed many times. V and J are TRBV20-1 and TRBJ2-7; 9 nucleotides match TRBD2. The ends lost 6 bases at V and 3 bases at J; junction bases unmatched: 9. This CDR3 contains 14 residues. The germline gives CDR1 DFQATT, CDR2 SNEGSKA (reference sequence). The CDR3 loop is CSAQRSLAGYEQYF. The CDR3 DNA reads TGCAGTGCCCAGAGGTCACTAGCGGGCTACGAGCAGTACTTC.

This clonotype was seen at least ten times. The chain combines TRBV20-1 with TRBJ1-5; a weak D match, TRBD1 (6 bases). This CDR3 spans 12 amino acids. Looked up from germline, CDR1 is DFQATT and CDR2 is SNEGSKA (reference sequence). The V end lost 6 bases, the J end lost 6 bases, and 12 bases lay between the germline ends. Written as DNA, the CDR3 is TGCAGTGCCGTACAGGGTACTCAGCCCCAGCATTTT. Its translation is CSAVQGTQPQHF.

This clonotype was detected many times. The chain recombines TRBV14 with TRBJ1-2; 7 bases fit TRBD1. The CDR3 runs 14 residues. The V gene end was trimmed by 0 bases and the J gene end by 8 bases; junction bases not matched to a gene: 6. Germline V gene sequence: CDR1 SGHDN, CDR2 FVKESK. The CDR3 sequence: CASSQERGRYGYTF. The CDR3 DNA reads as TGTGCCAGCAGCCAAGAGAGGGGGCGATACGGCTACACCTTC.

This clonotype was observed a handful of times. The J gene is TRBJ2-2, the V gene TRBV20-1; 12 positions agree with TRBD1. Losses at the gene ends were 2 bases for V and 4 bases for J; bases not matched to a gene: 8. The CDR3 spans 17 residues. The germline V gene has CDR1 DFQATT and CDR2 SNEGSKA (reference sequence). CDR3: CSARSPGQGAGTGELFF. DNA of the CDR3: TGCAGTGCTAGATCCCCGGGACAGGGGGCTGGCACCGGGGAGCTGTTTTTT.

About this clonotype itself: A much larger clone differs from this one at a single base, so this may be a read error. This chain uses TRBV7-2 with TRBJ1-2; the match to TRBD1 covers 9 bases. V lost 4 bases, J lost 7 bases, and 10 bases stayed unmatched. Germline lookup yields CDR1 SGHTA and CDR2 FQGNSA. This CDR3 is built from 15 residues. As DNA, the CDR3 is TGTGCCAGCAGCTCGACGGGACAGGGCATTGGTGGCTACACCTTC. Translating it yields CASSSTGQGIGGYTF.

The V gene is TRBV12-3 or TRBV12-4, the J gene TRBJ1-3; 7 bases map to TRBD1. The V and J ends lost 5 bases and 2 bases, in that order; junction bases with no gene match: 0. The CDR3 spans 13 residues. The CDR3 DNA follows: TGTGCCAGCAGTGGGACAGCTGGAAACACCATATATTTT. Translating gives CASSGTAGNTIYF.

This clonotype occurred many times. The chain links TRBV6-1 to TRBJ2-7, with 10 bases fitting TRBD1. This CDR3 is built from 13 residues. V shed 8 bases and J 3 bases; nucleotides not matched to a gene: 4. CDR1 MNHNS and CDR2 SASEGT come from the germline V gene. The CDR3 spells CASGDRGGYEQYF. The DNA for the CDR3 is TGTGCCAGCGGGGACAGGGGTGGCTACGAGCAGTACTTC.

This clonotype turned up a few times. The gene calls are TRBV6-5 and TRBJ1-2; a weak D match, TRBD1 (5 bases). V was pared by 0 bases and J by 5 bases, with 10 bases between. Germline CDR1 and CDR2: MNHEY and SVGAGI. CDR3 length: 14 amino acids. The CDR3 loop reads CASSYSMRGYGYTF. CDR3 sequence (DNA): TGTGCCAGCAGTTACTCGATGCGGGGGTATGGCTACACCTTC.

The rearrangement uses TRBV5-4 and TRBJ1-4; D is ambiguous. V shed 0 bases and J shed 3 bases, with 12 bases lying between them. Germline V gene sequence: CDR1 SGHNT, CDR2 YYREEE (reference sequence). CDR3 length equals 16 residues. CDR3 region: CASSLGAGAPNEKLFF. DNA of the CDR3: TGTGCCAGCAGCTTGGGGGCAGGCGCCCCTAATGAAAAACTGTTTTTT. Based on the CDR3 plus reference TRBV5-4 and TRBJ1-4, the full variable domain is ETGVTQSPTHLIKTRGQQVTLRCSSQSGHNTVSWYQQALGQGPQFIFQYYREEENGRGNFPPRFSGLQFPNYSSELNVNALELDDSALYLCASSLGAGAPNEKLFFGSGTQLSVL.

On this clonotype itself: No DNA is shown, since the ends of the CDR3 on it are uncertain; the CDR3 is the one TCRdb lists. The chain is built from TRBV5-1 and TRBJ2-3. The CDR3 is made up of 20 amino acids, end residues included. Germline V gives CDR1 SGHRS, CDR2 YFSETQ. The CDR3 reads CASSFYICSATDLSPDTQYF.

This clonotype has ten or more counts. The chain is built from TRBV5-1 and TRBJ2-2; D unresolved. From germline, CDR1 is SGHRS and CDR2 YFSETQ. V gave up 0 bases and J gave up 7 bases, with 7 bases separating them. This CDR3 has 13 amino acids. CDR3 in DNA: TGCGCCAGCAGCTTGGCCGGTCGCGGGGAGCTGTTTTTT. Translated: CASSLAGRGELFF.

This clonotype was seen repeatedly, ten times or more. This sequence joins TRBV18 and TRBJ1-1; 9 nucleotides match TRBD1. The germline V gene has CDR1 KGHSH and CDR2 LQKENI. This CDR3 region has 17 residues. The V segment lost 3 bases and the J segment 0 bases; nucleotides outside the gene matches: 8. CDR3 coding DNA: TGTGCCAGCTCACCGACCGGGACAGGGCACATGAACACTGAAGCTTTCTTT. This codes for CASSPTGTGHMNTEAFF.

Note on this clonotype: One junction end does not reproduce the germline sequence, and a read error may be involved. The V call is TRBV20-1, the J call TRBJ2-3, with D possibly matching TRBD1 (5 bases). The CDR3 contains 14 residues. Germline CDR1 and CDR2: DFQATT and SNEGSKA (reference sequence). The chain's CDR3 is CSARVTASTDTQYF. As DNA, the CDR3 is TGCAGTGCAAGAGTGACAGCCAGCACAGATACGCAGTATTTT.

Ten or more counts support this clonotype. The chain is built from TRBV7-9 and TRBJ1-1; D remains unclear. V was cut by 5 bases and J by 1 base, with 11 bases left in between. Germline V lookup: CDR1 SEHNR, CDR2 FQNEAQ (reference sequence). CDR3 length: 14 amino acids. For the CDR3, the DNA is TGTGCCAGCAGCCCTCACTGGGGGAACACTGAAGCTTTCTTT. It specifies CASSPHWGNTEAFF.